This T cell receptor (beta chain) came from a study of blood T cell repertoires in COVID-19. Repertoires were generated with immunoSEQ multiplex PCR, while TCRdb's copy carries only in-frame clones and drops some. The sample holds hundreds of thousands of clones; roughly 80% are singletons and the top ten take approximately 9.6%. This clone turned up a few times. This clonotype was obtained from an elderly woman with acute or convalescent COVID-19. Sequencing input: peripheral blood.

In DNA form, the CDR3 reads TGTGCCACCAACAATGGGGGGTCGAACACTGAAGCTTTCTTT. Its translation: CATNNGGSNTEAFF. This chain joins TRBV15 and TRBJ1-1; a possible D gene is TRBD1 (5 bases). The CDR3 contains 14 residues. V was trimmed by 7 bases and J by 1 base, leaving 13 bases between them. The germline gives CDR1 LNHNV, CDR2 YYDKDF (reference sequence).